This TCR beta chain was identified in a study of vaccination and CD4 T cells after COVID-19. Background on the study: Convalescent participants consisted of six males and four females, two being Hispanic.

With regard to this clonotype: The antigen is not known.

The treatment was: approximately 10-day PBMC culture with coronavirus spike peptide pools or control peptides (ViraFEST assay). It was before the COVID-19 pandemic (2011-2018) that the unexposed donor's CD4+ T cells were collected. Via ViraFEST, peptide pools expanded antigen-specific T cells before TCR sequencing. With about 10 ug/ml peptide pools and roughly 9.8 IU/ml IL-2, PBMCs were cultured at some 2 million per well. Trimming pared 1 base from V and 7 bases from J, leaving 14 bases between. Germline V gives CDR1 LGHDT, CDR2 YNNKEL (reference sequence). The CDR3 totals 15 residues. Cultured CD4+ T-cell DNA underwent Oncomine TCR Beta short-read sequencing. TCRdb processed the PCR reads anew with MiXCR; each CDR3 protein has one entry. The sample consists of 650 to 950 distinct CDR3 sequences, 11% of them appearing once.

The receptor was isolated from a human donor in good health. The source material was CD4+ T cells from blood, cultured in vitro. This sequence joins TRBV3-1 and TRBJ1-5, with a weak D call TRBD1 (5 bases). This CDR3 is CASSQGFFGGQPQHF. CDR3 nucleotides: TGTGCCAGCAGCCAAGGATTCTTCGGGGGACAGCCCCAGCATTTT.